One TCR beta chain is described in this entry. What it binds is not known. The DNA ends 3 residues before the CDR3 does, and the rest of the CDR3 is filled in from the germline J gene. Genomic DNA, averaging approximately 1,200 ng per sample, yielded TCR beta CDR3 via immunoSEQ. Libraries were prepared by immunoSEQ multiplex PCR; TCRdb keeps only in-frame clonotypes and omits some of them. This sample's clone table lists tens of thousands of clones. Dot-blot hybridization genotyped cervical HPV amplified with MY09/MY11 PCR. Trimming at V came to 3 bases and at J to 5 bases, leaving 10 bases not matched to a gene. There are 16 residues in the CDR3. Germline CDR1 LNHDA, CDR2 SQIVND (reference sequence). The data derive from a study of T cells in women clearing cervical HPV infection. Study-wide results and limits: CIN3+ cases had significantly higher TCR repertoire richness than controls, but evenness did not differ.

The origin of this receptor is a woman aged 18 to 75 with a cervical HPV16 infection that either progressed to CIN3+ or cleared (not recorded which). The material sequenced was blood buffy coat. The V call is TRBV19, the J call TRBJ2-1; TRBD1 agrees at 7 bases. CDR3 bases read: TGTGCCAGTAGTATTCGGCAGGGGGTGATTAACAATGAG. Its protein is CASSIRQGVINNE. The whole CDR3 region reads CASSIRQGVINNEQFF.